This is a list of T cell receptor beta chains from one sample in a study of monozygotic twins with inflammatory bowel disease. Each CDR3 protein gets one entry in TCRdb, which reprocessed the 5' RACE reads and gives no DNA. The table for this sample gives about 110,000 distinct CDR3 sequences. Source material: blood. All receptors derive from a human donor with ulcerative colitis or Crohn's disease, or a healthy co-twin of an affected twin (not recorded which). Each CDR3 is given with its conserved first and last residue.

TRBV12-3/TRBV12-4,TRBJ1-5,CASSLLTGTSNQPQHF
TRBV5-1,TRBJ2-1,CASSRGQVYNEQFF
TRBV21-1,TRBJ1-1,CASSKGKIREDTEAFF
TRBV5-1,TRBJ1-5,CASSPLFDQPQHF
TRBV4-1,TRBJ2-1,CASSQLAFSYNEQFF
TRBV28,TRBJ2-1,CASSRPGEREGRNEQFF
TRBV5-1,TRBJ2-1,CASRDEIYNEQFF
TRBV12-3/TRBV12-4,TRBJ1-4,CASSRQGGVSEKLFF
TRBV7-9,TRBJ2-3,CASSSPGGGPSTDTQYF
TRBV7-9,TRBJ2-5,CASSYGNSETQYF
TRBV7-2,TRBJ2-7,CASSLGLAGGYYEQYF
TRBV5-1,TRBJ1-2,CASSIGHDGYTF
TRBV5-1,TRBJ1-6,CASSWDRDRGRDSPLHF
TRBV7-2,TRBJ2-7,CASSLVGAYEQYF
TRBV7-2,TRBJ2-5,CASSLGDHQETQYF
TRBV5-1,TRBJ2-7,CASSGGGNEQYF
TRBV25-1,TRBJ1-5,CASSARGGQGARQPQHF
TRBV6-5,TRBJ1-5,CASSYSGVNQPQHF